These 17 T cell receptor beta chains were all obtained from the same sample, sequenced in a study of cytomegalovirus exposure and HLA in healthy donors. PCR employed 60 Vbeta and 13 Jbeta primers. Clones were read by immunoSEQ multiplex PCR, and TCRdb kept only the in-frame ones, dropping some. The sample holds 150,000 to 200,000 clones, around four fifths seen once. Sequenced input: PBMCs. These receptors all stem from a man aged 18 to 35 in good health and CMV-seropositive.

The V call is TRBV7-9, the J call TRBJ2-5, with 10 bases identical to TRBD1. Germline V gene lookup returns CDR1 SEHNR and CDR2 FQNEAQ (reference sequence). V lost 3 bases and J lost 2; bases outside the gene matches: 3. The CDR3 has 15 amino acids. The CDR3 nucleotides read TGTGCCAGCAGCTTCGTGGACAGGGGGCAAGAGACCCAGTACTTC. This codes for CASSFVDRGQETQYF. The full variable domain, rest sourced from reference TRBV7-9 and TRBJ2-5, is DTGVSQNPRHKITKRGQNVTFRCDPISEHNRLYWYRQTLGQGPEFLTYFQNEAQLEKSRLLSDRFSAERPKGSFSTLEIQRTEQGDSAMYLCASSFVDRGQETQYFGPGTRLLVL.

The chain links TRBV28 to TRBJ2-7; possibly TRBD1 for D (5 bases). V dropped 5 bases and J dropped 1 base, with 15 bases sitting between them. The germline V gene encodes CDR1 MDHEN and CDR2 SYDVKM. The CDR3 is made up of 15 amino acids. This chain's CDR3 is CASSPHGAGSYEQYF. The CDR3 coding sequence is TGTGCCAGCAGTCCCCACGGCGCAGGGTCCTACGAGCAGTACTTC. The entire variable domain, with the rest obtained from reference TRBV28 and TRBJ2-7, is as follows: DVKVTQSSRYLVKRTGEKVFLECVQDMDHENMFWYRQDPGLGLRLIYFSYDVKMKEKGDIPEGYSVSREKKERFSLILESASTNQTSMYLCASSPHGAGSYEQYFGPGTRLTVT.

The chain links TRBV10-3 to TRBJ1-4; tentatively, D is TRBD1 (5 bases). The CDR3 has 14 amino acids. Per germline, CDR1 ENHRY and CDR2 SYGVKD. The germline V and J ends were trimmed by 2 bases and 8 bases, with 12 bases remaining between them. The CDR3 spells CAISEGQGAEKLFF. The CDR3 DNA sequence: TGTGCCATCAGTGAGGGGCAGGGCGCCGAAAAACTGTTTTTT.

This rearrangement joins TRBV7-9 to TRBJ1-5; a weak D match, TRBD1 (6 bases). CDR3 length equals 16 residues. Per the germline V gene, CDR1 is SEHNR and CDR2 is FQNEAQ (reference sequence). V dropped 5 bases and J dropped 4 bases, with 18 bases sitting between them. The CDR3 DNA reads as TGTGCCAGCAGCCCACGAGGGGGGGCGGCGAATCAGCCCCAGCATTTT. The encoded protein is CASSPRGGAANQPQHF.

The V and J genes are TRBV4-1 and TRBJ2-3; 9 bases map to TRBD2. V shed 3 bases, J shed 2 bases, and the junction held 3 bases outside the gene matches. The CDR3 sequence is 15 residues long. CDR1 and CDR2 from the germline V gene are MGHRA and YSYEKL. In nucleotides, the CDR3 is TGCGCCAGCAGCCACCTAGCGGGGCACACAGATACGCAGTATTTT. This sequence encodes CASSHLAGHTDTQYF.

This sequence joins TRBV27 and TRBJ1-5, with D possibly TRBD1 on 6 matching bases. This CDR3 region has 15 residues. Trimming cost V 6 bases and J 7 bases, with 19 bases left between them. Germline V lookup: CDR1 MNHEY, CDR2 SMNVEV (reference sequence). The CDR3 reads CASSIVAGAGQPQHF. DNA of the CDR3: TGTGCCAGCAGCATCGTTGCGGGGGCAGGGCAGCCCCAGCATTTT.

This chain uses TRBV19 with TRBJ1-1, with D possibly matching TRBD1 (5 bases). Germline V gives CDR1 LNHDA, CDR2 SQIVND (reference sequence). Trimming left V 4 bases short and J 4 bases short, with 10 bases between. This CDR3 has 13 residues. The CDR3 protein is CASSRSGGTEAFF. The CDR3 DNA reads TGTGCCAGTAGTAGGTCCGGGGGCACTGAAGCTTTCTTT. Based on the CDR3 plus reference TRBV19 and TRBJ1-1, the full variable domain is DGGITQSPKYLFRKEGQNVTLSCEQNLNHDAMYWYRQDPGQGLRLIYYSQIVNDFQKGDIAEGYSVSREKKESFPLTVTSAQKNPTAFYLCASSRSGGTEAFFGQGTRLTVV.

V usage is TRBV7-6 and J usage is TRBJ1-2; weak D call: TRBD1 (5 bases). CDR3 size: 15 residues. Germline V gene sequence: CDR1 SGHVS, CDR2 FNYEAQ. V lost 4 bases and J lost 5, with 17 bases in between. CDR3 nucleotide sequence: TGTGCCAGCAGCTCCGGACACGGCCGAGCTTATGGCTACACCTTC. It translates to CASSSGHGRAYGYTF.

This clone was detected only once. The chain employs TRBV7-8 and TRBJ2-7, with TRBD2 identical over 8 bases. Germline V gene data show CDR1 as SGHVS and CDR2 as FQNEAQ. CDR3 size: 16 residues. V dropped 7 bases and J dropped 5; count of bases not matched to a gene: 16. CDR3 bases: TGTGCCAGCACCATAACCGAGACTAGCGCCCCGCACGAGCAGTACTTC. It specifies CASTITETSAPHEQYF.

This chain connects TRBV5-1 to TRBJ1-1, with 9 bases fitting TRBD1. CDR3 length: 15 amino acids. Germline assignment: CDR1 SGHRS and CDR2 YFSETQ. The trim removed 3 bases at V and 2 bases at J, leaving 5 bases unmatched. The CDR3 is CASSSGTGSNTEAFF. The CDR3, as DNA: TGCGCCAGCAGCTCCGGGACAGGGTCCAACACTGAAGCTTTCTTT.

In this sample, this clone turned up a few times. V is TRBV5-1 and J is TRBJ2-7; TRBD2 aligns across 8 bases. Germline CDR1 SGHRS, CDR2 YFSETQ. This CDR3 contains 18 residues. Losses at the gene ends were 3 bases for V and 4 bases for J; bases not matched to a gene: 18. CDR3 loop: CASSSLGLQSGSGYEQYF. DNA of the CDR3: TGCGCCAGCAGCTCCCTTGGTCTTCAGAGCGGGAGTGGGTACGAGCAGTACTTC. Drawing the rest from reference TRBV5-1 and TRBJ2-7, the complete variable domain is KAGVTQTPRYLIKTRGQQVTLSCSPISGHRSVSWYQQTPGQGLQFLFEYFSETQRNKGNFPGRFSGRQFSNSRSEMNVSTLELGDSALYLCASSSLGLQSGSGYEQYFGPGTRLTVT.

This rearrangement joins TRBV7-2 to TRBJ1-6; possibly TRBD1 for D (5 bases). The CDR3 contains 15 residues. From germline, CDR1 is SGHTA and CDR2 FQGNSA. V shed 1 base and J shed 10 bases, with 14 bases lying between them. The CDR3 protein is CASSLEPGGRSPLHF. CDR3 coding DNA: TGTGCCAGCAGCTTAGAGCCTGGGGGGAGGTCACCCCTCCACTTT.

The chain employs TRBV4-1 and TRBJ2-5, with TRBD1 matching 9 bases. Germline CDR1 is MGHRA and CDR2 is YSYEKL. The ends lost 3 bases at V and 3 bases at J; junction bases unmatched: 2. The CDR3 runs to 14 residues. CDR3: CASSHWTGEETQYF. The CDR3 region has the DNA TGCGCCAGCAGCCATTGGACAGGGGAAGAGACCCAGTACTTC.

V is TRBV7-9 and J is TRBJ1-2; TRBD1 is a possible D gene (5 bases). CDR3 length: 14 residues. Germline V gives CDR1 SEHNR, CDR2 FQNEAQ (reference sequence). Trimming took 5 bases from V and 4 from J, leaving 14 bases between them. The chain's CDR3 is CASSGTQMGYGYTF. Written as DNA, the CDR3 is TGTGCCAGCAGCGGGACTCAAATGGGCTATGGCTACACCTTC.

The chain has TRBV18 and TRBJ2-7; D possibly corresponds to TRBD1 (5 bases). The CDR3 loop spans 14 amino acids. The V gene's germline CDR1 is KGHSH and CDR2 LQKENI. Trimming removed 2 bases at V and 2 bases at J, with 10 bases between. The DNA of the CDR3 is TGTGCCAGCTCACCAGCCAGGGCCACCTACGAGCAGTACTTC. This gives the protein CASSPARATYEQYF.

This chain uses TRBV6-6 with TRBJ2-2, with no clear D. The CDR3 length is 13 residues. The germline V gene encodes CDR1 MNHNY and CDR2 SVGAGI (reference sequence). V was shortened by 10 bases and J by 7 bases, with 16 bases between the two germline ends. The CDR3, as DNA: TGTGCCATCACGAAGAGTTCTGTCGGGGAGCTGTTTTTT. This sequence encodes CAITKSSVGELFF.

This clone was found once. This sequence joins TRBV7-2 and TRBJ2-5, with 12 positions matching TRBD2. V lost 5 bases and J lost 2; bases outside the gene matches: 3. The CDR3 sequence is 15 residues long. Germline CDR1 and CDR2: SGHTA and FQGNSA. CDR3 residues: CASSPTSGRQETQYF. The CDR3 region has the DNA TGTGCCAGCAGCCCCACTAGCGGGAGGCAAGAGACCCAGTACTTC.